This TCR beta chain was captured in a study of radiation and T cells in renal cell carcinoma. Overall study context: Nephrectomy followed 15 Gy stereotactic body radiation by 4 weeks.

The CDR3 is 16 amino acids. The germline V and J ends were trimmed by 1 base and 3 bases, with 15 bases remaining between them. From germline, CDR1 is KGHSH and CDR2 LQKENI. Data came from immunoSEQ multiplex PCR; TCRdb stores just in-frame clones and leaves some out. The table has some 100,000 clones, roughly four fifths seen once. Time point of the sample: baseline pretreatment blood. Noted treatment: 15 Gy SBRT to primary tumor, nephrectomy 4 weeks later. Radiation-treated patients gave blood at baseline, week 2 and week 4. This renal cell carcinoma was of the clear cell type. Study-level points and caveats: In blood, top tumor clones expanded by 2 weeks, shrinking by 4.

To note about this clone: The antigen is unknown.

The TCR was taken from a man between 60 and 75 years old with renal cell carcinoma. The chain is built from TRBV18 and TRBJ1-1; D perhaps matches TRBD1 (6 bases). Source: blood, taken from a patient whose treatment included radiotherapy and nephrectomy. CDR3 bases: TGTGCCAGCTCACCACTAAGGGGGGTAGGGGACACTGAAGCTTTCTTT. Its protein is CASSPLRGVGDTEAFF.